Sequencing of this T cell receptor beta chain was carried out in a study of blood T cell repertoires in COVID-19. Between the trimmed V and J ends, which lost 5 bases and 6 bases, there was a span of 25 bases. Germline V CDR1 and CDR2: MNHEY, SVGEGT. The CDR3 is made up of 17 amino acids. Here immunoSEQ multiplex PCR was the method, and the copy in TCRdb shows in-frame clones only, minus some. This repertoire shows approximately 74,000 clones, 86% found once; its top ten account for around 1.9%. Material: peripheral blood. The origin of this receptor is a woman aged 60-70 years with acute or convalescent COVID-19. The rearrangement joins TRBV6-2 or TRBV6-3 to TRBJ1-2; D possibly corresponds to TRBD1 (6 bases). CDR3 coding DNA: TGTGCCAGCAGTCACCACCCGATGGGGAGAGGGGGAGATGGCTACACCTTC. Encoded protein: CASSHHPMGRGGDGYTF.